This T cell receptor (beta chain) was recorded in a study of T-cell reconstitution after alpha-beta-depleted transplantation in children. The study's findings and limits: T-cell numbers and diversity, one year after transplant, stemmed largely from T cells that were newly produced.

TCRbeta library construction was performed incorporating unique molecular identifiers. TCRdb independently ran MiXCR on the PCR reads; one entry per CDR3 protein. The sample carries approximately 300,000 distinct CDR3 sequences, 10% recorded once. This CDR3 contains 14 residues. The germline V and J ends were trimmed by 3 bases and 4 bases, with 13 bases remaining between them. From germline, CDR1 is KGHSH and CDR2 LQKENI. This clonotype was picked up many times. Its target is unknown. The TCR sequence derives from a boy younger than two with acute myeloid leukemia, due to receive a stem cell transplant. The chain carries TRBV18 and TRBJ2-7; a weak D match, TRBD2 (5 bases). Sequenced material: PBMCs, taken before TCRalphabeta/CD19-depleted stem cell transplant. The CDR3 here is CASSPTDSPYEQYF. CDR3 coding DNA: TGTGCCAGCTCACCGACGGACTCCCCGTACGAGCAGTACTTC.